What follows describes a single TCR beta chain. The target of this receptor is not known. The junction departs from the called germline gene at one end, perhaps through a read error. The germline V gene encodes CDR1 MNHEY and CDR2 SVGAGI. The CDR3 starts with the cysteine, ends with the phenylalanine, and has 16 residues. This entry keeps only the CDR3 DNA: 48 bases, framed from base 1. The sample belongs to a study of T cell repertoires and leukemia-associated antigens (dated by TCRdb to between 2017 and 2020). About the investigation overall: Approximately 15 million effective reads were obtained overall, with each sample giving about 5.1 to 7 million read pairs and 3.3 to 5.0 million effective reads. In vitro peptide stimulation of healthy T cells was used with the aim of identifying the antigen recognized by a TCR Vbeta21 clone previously found in CML patients.

TRIzol reagent was used to extract total RNA from the cultured T cells. TCRbeta libraries were amplified from RNA by 5' rapid amplification of cDNA ends (5'RACE). Before sequencing, library concentration and integrity were assessed using Qubit, an Agilent instrument, and quantitative PCR. Sequencing of qualified libraries was performed on Illumina HiSeq or MiSeq by a commercial service provider. The authors processed their data as follows. TCR sequences in each sample were identified with MiXCR version 1.8.2. For a clone to be considered qualified, a CDR3 longer than four amino acids, an in-frame nucleotide length, and the absence of a stop codon were required. A read counted as effective if the read contained the complete CDR3 structure. RT-PCR with 24 Vbeta primers, GeneScan spectratyping, and Sanger sequencing were used to validate the expanded clones. TCRdb reprocessing: public reads trimmed at Q25 with fastp, clones called with MiXCR, in-frame beta chains kept. Every entry covers one CDR3 protein and lists the most common genes and DNA from its rows. The V and J calls and clone size are TCRdb's, not the authors'. A total of 11,000 or so distinct CDR3 sequences appear in this sample, around 40% of them only once. Over 25% of the sample goes to the ten largest clones.

The paper's findings and limits, for the study overall: The antigen specificity and function of the expanded clones were not directly tested, and further investigation of both was required. Across the four groups, there were no significant differences in the numbers of Vbeta genes (approximately 63), Jbeta genes (over twelve), VDJ rearrangements, or unique CDR3s.

As a first step, the CD3+ T cells were left to rest overnight in RPMI 1640 lacking fetal bovine serum, at about 2.5 million cells/mL. MACS immunomagnetic beads were used, per the manufacturer's instructions, to isolate CD3+ T cells from PBMCs. Sequencing was done on a sample of CD3+ T cells sorted from blood and cultured. The receptor's source is a female donor in good health. The rearranged segments are TRBV6-5 and TRBJ2-2, with 8 bases aligning to TRBD2. The nucleotide sequence reads TGTGCCAGCAGTCACGGACTAGCCTGGAACACCCGGGAGCTGTTTTTT. This encodes CASSHGLAWNTRELFF.